Below are 32 T cell receptor beta chains sequenced from a single sample in a study of blood T cell repertoires in COVID-19. Profiled with immunoSEQ multiplex PCR; TCRdb holds only in-frame clones, not every one. Of around 200,000 clones in the sample, more than 75% are singletons; the top ten hold 5.5% to 7.5%. The sequenced sample consisted of peripheral blood. These receptors came from a man in his sixties who had recovered from COVID-19.

The CDR3 loop reads CASSSTGSGNTIYF. The CDR3 nucleotides are TGTGCCAGCAGCTCGACAGGGTCCGGAAACACCATATATTTT. J is TRBJ1-3 and V is TRBV7-3; 7 bases match TRBD1. Germline loops: CDR1 SGHTA, CDR2 FQGTGA. This CDR3 is 14 amino acids long. The V gene end was trimmed by 4 bases and the J gene end by 4 bases; junction bases not matched to a gene: 4.

This chain links TRBV4-1 with TRBJ1-5; perhaps TRBD1 as D (6 bases). The CDR3 is 14 amino acids. Germline V gives CDR1 MGHRA, CDR2 YSYEKL. Trimming took 2 bases from V and 7 from J, leaving 12 bases between them. CDR3 DNA sequence: TGCGCCAGCAGCCAACCAGGGGCTGGGCAGCCCCAGCATTTT. Encoded protein: CASSQPGAGQPQHF.

This chain connects TRBV6-2 or TRBV6-3 to TRBJ1-2; D gene unclear. The CDR3 contains 15 residues. The V gene's germline CDR1 is MNHEY and CDR2 SVGEGT. V lost 4 bases to trimming and J lost 5 bases, with 17 bases between them. The CDR3 protein is CASSSLGSQYYGYTF. The CDR3 DNA follows: TGTGCCAGCAGTTCGCTCGGGTCCCAATATTATGGCTACACCTTC.

CDR3 region: CASSFGQGADGYTF. CDR3 nucleotide sequence: TGTGCCAGCAGCTTCGGACAGGGGGCCGATGGCTACACCTTC. This rearrangement joins TRBV7-2 to TRBJ1-2; 11 bases fit TRBD1. Germline CDR1 SGHTA, CDR2 FQGNSA. This CDR3 has 14 amino acids. V lost 3 bases to trimming and J lost 6 bases; unmatched junction nucleotides: 3.

V is TRBV5-4 and J is TRBJ2-1; TRBD1 is a possible D gene (6 bases). From germline, CDR1 is SGHNT and CDR2 YYREEE (reference sequence). The CDR3 is made up of 13 amino acids. V was clipped by 4 bases and J by 7 bases, with 12 bases between them. The CDR3 loop reads CASSRDITNEQFF. DNA for the CDR3: TGTGCCAGCAGCCGGGACATTACGAATGAGCAGTTCTTC.

The J gene is TRBJ2-7, the V gene TRBV4-3, with 8 bases matching TRBD1. The V segment lost 1 base and the J segment 2 bases; nucleotides outside the gene matches: 7. Germline loops: CDR1 LGHNA, CDR2 YSLEER. The CDR3 is made up of 16 amino acids. The CDR3 here is CASSQVFGTGAYEQYF. The CDR3 DNA reads as TGCGCCAGCAGCCAAGTGTTCGGGACAGGCGCCTACGAGCAGTACTTC.

This rearrangement joins TRBV7-2 to TRBJ1-2; 7 nucleotides align to TRBD1. The ends lost 5 bases at V and 4 bases at J; junction bases unmatched: 4. CDR1 SGHTA and CDR2 FQGNSA come from the germline V gene. The CDR3 has 13 amino acids. CDR3 region: CASSGRQGYGYTF. The CDR3 DNA reads TGTGCCAGCAGCGGACGACAGGGCTATGGCTACACCTTC.

This rearrangement joins TRBV11-2 to TRBJ1-4, with a tentative D call TRBD1 (6 bases). From germline, CDR1 is SGHAT and CDR2 FQNNGV. Trimming pared 7 bases from V and 2 bases from J, leaving 11 bases between. CDR3 length: 14 residues. Here the CDR3 reads CASTRGPTNEKLFF. For the CDR3, the DNA is TGTGCCAGCACCAGGGGACCTACTAATGAAAAACTGTTTTTT. Supplemented by reference TRBV11-2 and TRBJ1-4, the full variable domain reads EAGVAQSPRYKIIEKRQSVAFWCNPISGHATLYWYQQILGQGPKLLIQFQNNGVVDDSQLPKDRFSAERLKGVDSTLKIQPAKLEDSAVYLCASTRGPTNEKLFFGSGTQLSVL.

The genes are TRBV2 and TRBJ1-1, with TRBD1 matching 10 bases. Per the germline V gene, CDR1 is SNHLY and CDR2 is FYNNEI. This CDR3 spans 14 amino acids. The V segment lost 7 bases and the J segment 5 bases; nucleotides outside the gene matches: 7. The CDR3 nucleotides read TGTGCCAGCAACGACAGGGGGCTGCGGACTGAAGCTTTCTTT. Translation: CASNDRGLRTEAFF.

This clone was found once. The chain links TRBV2 to TRBJ2-2; 9 nucleotides align to TRBD2. Looked up from germline, CDR1 is SNHLY and CDR2 is FYNNEI. The CDR3 length is 14 residues. V was pared by 6 bases and J by 4 bases, with 3 bases of the junction left unmatched. CDR3 loop: CASRPSGVTGELFF. CDR3 DNA sequence: TGTGCCAGCAGACCTAGCGGGGTCACCGGGGAGCTGTTTTTT.

The CDR3 region is CASSQTGTNSPLHF. The CDR3 DNA follows: TGTGCCAGCAGCCAGACAGGGACCAATTCACCCCTCCACTTT. J is TRBJ1-6 and V is TRBV3-1 (or the pseudogene TRBV3-2); 7 nucleotides match TRBD1. Per the germline V gene, CDR1 is LGHDT and CDR2 is YNNKEL (reference sequence). Trimming removed 3 bases from V and 7 bases from J; junction bases left unmatched: 3. This CDR3 comprises 14 residues.

This clone was picked up a small number of times. This chain uses TRBV2 with TRBJ2-6; D perhaps matches TRBD1 (5 bases). Germline V lookup: CDR1 SNHLY, CDR2 FYNNEI. Trimming cost V 7 bases and J 8 bases, with 9 bases left between them. The CDR3 has 12 amino acids. The CDR3 region is CASNWTPNVLTF. In nucleotides, the CDR3 is TGTGCCAGCAACTGGACACCCAACGTCCTGACTTTC.

The gene calls are TRBV27 and TRBJ1-1, with 7 bases identical to TRBD1. Germline V gives CDR1 MNHEY, CDR2 SMNVEV (reference sequence). The junction had 2 bases not matched to a gene; V was cut back by 6 bases and J by 1 base. The length of the CDR3 is 13 residues. CDR3 region: CASRYRGNTEAFF. CDR3 coding DNA: TGTGCCAGCAGATACAGGGGGAACACTGAAGCTTTCTTT.

The chain employs TRBV30 and TRBJ2-1, with 10 nucleotides matching TRBD2. Germline values: CDR1 GTSNPN, CDR2 SVGIG (reference sequence). There are 17 residues in the CDR3. V lost 6 bases to trimming and J lost 8 bases; unmatched junction nucleotides: 19. This chain's CDR3 is CACGRASGGVKLDEQFF. In DNA form, the CDR3 reads TGTGCCTGCGGTAGGGCTAGCGGGGGAGTCAAGTTGGATGAGCAGTTCTTC.

J is TRBJ2-3 and V is TRBV6-5; D is perhaps TRBD1 (5 bases). The CDR3 runs to 11 residues. CDR1 and CDR2 from the germline V gene are MNHEY and SVGAGI. V lost 2 bases to trimming and J lost 8 bases, with 5 bases between them. The CDR3 loop reads CASSYQGTQYF. The CDR3 DNA follows: TGTGCCAGCAGTTACCAGGGTACGCAGTATTTT.

V gene TRBV7-6 combines with J gene TRBJ2-2, with 8 bases matching TRBD1. V gave up 3 bases and J gave up 0 bases; unmatched junction bases: 9. CDR3 length equals 18 residues. From germline, CDR1 is SGHVS and CDR2 FNYEAQ. CDR3 residues: CASSFVPGQAANTGELFF. The DNA for the CDR3 is TGTGCCAGCAGCTTCGTCCCGGGACAGGCCGCGAACACCGGGGAGCTGTTTTTT.

The chain employs TRBV5-6 and TRBJ1-2, with TRBD1 matching over 8 bases. The J segment lost 8 bases and the V segment lost 1 base, leaving 7 bases of the junction unmatched. CDR1 is SGHDT and CDR2 is YYEEEE in the germline V gene. CDR3 size: 14 residues. The CDR3 nucleotides are TGTGCCAGCAGCTTGACGATAGACAGGGGCGGCTACACCTTC. It specifies CASSLTIDRGGYTF.

This chain connects TRBV10-3 to TRBJ2-2; 10 bases fit TRBD2. The CDR3 extends over 20 amino acids. V lost 2 bases and J lost 8; bases outside the gene matches: 20. The germline CDR1 and CDR2 sequences are ENHRY and SYGVKD. Here the CDR3 DNA reads TGTGCCATCAGTGAGCCACCGGGACTAGCGCGTCTCACGAGGTTGGGGGAGCTGTTTTTT. This codes for CAISEPPGLARLTRLGELFF.

V gene TRBV7-3 combines with J gene TRBJ1-2; no clear D gene. The CDR3 is 14 residues long. Germline V gene data show CDR1 as SGHTA and CDR2 as FQGTGA. V was clipped by 5 bases and J by 3 bases, with 13 bases between them. As DNA, the CDR3 is TGTGCCAGCAGCCCGACAACGGTCTACTATGGCTACACCTTC. Amino acids: CASSPTTVYYGYTF.

This clone has just a few counts. The genes are TRBV19 and TRBJ1-2; D not resolved. Germline values: CDR1 LNHDA, CDR2 SQIVND (reference sequence). The ends were cut back, 7 bases at V and 3 bases at J, with 18 bases in the middle. The CDR3 totals 15 residues. In DNA, the CDR3 is TGTGCCAGTACCCAATATAGCTACGGAGACTATGGCTACACCTTC. It encodes CASTQYSYGDYGYTF.

The genes are TRBV6-4 and TRBJ1-6, with 9 nucleotides matching TRBD1. The CDR3 contains 16 residues. Germline trimming cut 8 bases from V and 2 bases from J; bases unmatched to any gene: 7. Germline V lookup: CDR1 MRHNA, CDR2 SNTAGT. Written as DNA, the CDR3 is TGTGCCAGCCCCAGGACAGGGGTCACCTATAATTCACCCCTCCACTTT. This sequence encodes CASPRTGVTYNSPLHF.

This rearrangement joins TRBV6-5 to TRBJ2-5; D gene unclear. Germline V gene lookup returns CDR1 MNHEY and CDR2 SVGAGI. The CDR3 sequence is 12 residues long. The V end was cut by 0 bases, the J end by 6 bases, with 5 bases between. CDR3 in amino acids: CASSYSSQTQYF. CDR3 DNA sequence: TGTGCCAGCAGTTACTCGAGCCAGACCCAGTACTTC.

The chain joins TRBV4-3 to TRBJ2-3, with D tentatively TRBD2 (6 bases). This CDR3 has 16 residues. Germline V CDR1 and CDR2: LGHNA, YSLEER. V was pared by 4 bases and J by 0 bases, with 14 bases between. CDR3 DNA: TGCGCCAGCAGCCCGGAAGGGCGGGGTAGCACAGATACGCAGTATTTT. Amino acids: CASSPEGRGSTDTQYF.

This clone was counted only a few times. The chain links TRBV30 to TRBJ1-5; tentatively, D is TRBD1 (5 bases). The CDR3 length is 15 residues. Trimming removed 0 bases from V and 4 bases from J, with 13 bases in between. The germline V gene has CDR1 GTSNPN and CDR2 SVGIG (reference sequence). The CDR3 DNA sequence: TGTGCCTGGAGTGTGGTGGGGGGTAGGAATCAGCCCCAGCATTTT. It translates to CAWSVVGGRNQPQHF.

Only one count was recorded for this clone. The V gene is TRBV12-5, the J gene TRBJ1-4; 8 bases fit TRBD1. Germline trimming cut 0 bases from V and 8 bases from J; bases unmatched to any gene: 11. The CDR3 has 17 amino acids. Germline loops: CDR1 LGHNT, CDR2 FRNRAP. The chain's CDR3 is CASGLVLRTGRKEKLFF. CDR3 nucleotides: TGTGCTAGTGGTTTGGTACTCAGGACAGGGCGTAAGGAAAAACTGTTTTTT.

The genes are TRBV7-9 and TRBJ1-3; possible D gene TRBD1, 6 bases. The V end was cut by 3 bases, the J end by 0 bases, with 9 bases between. CDR1 is SEHNR and CDR2 is FQNEAQ in the germline V gene (reference sequence). The CDR3 has 15 residues. CDR3 nucleotide sequence: TGTGCCAGCAGCTTGGGACACTTCTCTGGAAACACCATATATTTT. Protein sequence: CASSLGHFSGNTIYF.

The V and J genes are TRBV7-5 and TRBJ1-2; TRBD1, as called in the table, went unchecked against the DNA. TRBV7-5 is a pseudogene locus. The CDR3 extends over 15 amino acids. The CDR3 nucleotides read TGTGTCAGAAGCTTAGGACAGGGCCATAACTATGGCTACACCTTC. This sequence encodes CVRSLGQGHNYGYTF.

CDR3 DNA: TGTGCCAGCTCACCACCGGTACTATCTGGGGCCAACGTCCTGACTTTC. The encoded protein is CASSPPVLSGANVLTF. The rearrangement joins TRBV18 to TRBJ2-6; D is unresolved. This CDR3 has 16 amino acids. V was clipped by 0 bases and J by 1 base, with 7 bases between them. CDR1 is KGHSH and CDR2 is LQKENI in the germline V gene.

This clone showed up just a few times. This rearrangement joins TRBV6-5 to TRBJ2-7; 12 nucleotides line up with TRBD2. The CDR3 has 14 amino acids. Germline lookup yields CDR1 MNHEY and CDR2 SVGAGI. Trimming at V came to 7 bases and at J to 4 bases, leaving 5 bases not matched to a gene. The DNA of the CDR3 is TGTGCCAGCACCCCCGGACTAGCGGGGTACGAGCAGTACTTC. Its protein is CASTPGLAGYEQYF.

The CDR3 DNA is TGTGCCAGCAGCTTGCCTGGGGGACAGGGATACAATGAGCAGTTCTTC. It yields the protein CASSLPGGQGYNEQFF. This chain links TRBV5-4 with TRBJ2-1, with 9 nucleotides matching TRBD1. The ends lost 1 base at V and 4 bases at J; junction bases unmatched: 6. Germline V lookup: CDR1 SGHNT, CDR2 YYREEE (reference sequence). The CDR3 contains 16 residues.

This clone appeared once. The chain couples TRBV30 to TRBJ2-7; 11 positions agree with TRBD2. Germline V CDR1 and CDR2: GTSNPN, SVGIG (reference sequence). The CDR3 has 15 residues. The ends lost 4 bases at V and 7 bases at J; junction bases unmatched: 12. CDR3 in DNA: TGTGCCTGGACGGGCCAACTAGCGGGAGTAGGTGAGCAGTACTTC. Its translation is CAWTGQLAGVGEQYF.

The chain recombines TRBV5-1 with TRBJ2-1; D gene unclear. Germline values: CDR1 SGHRS, CDR2 YFSETQ. V lost 1 base, J lost 7 bases, and 9 bases lay in between. The CDR3 is 13 amino acids. The CDR3: CASSLSSVNEQFF. CDR3 in DNA: TGCGCCAGCAGCTTGAGTTCGGTGAATGAGCAGTTCTTC.